This TCR beta chain was captured in a study of breast tumors, draining lymph nodes, adjacent tissues. Findings and caveats of the study: Tumors had less TCR diversity than lymph nodes, more than nontumor tissue. Most tumor T cells seemingly derive from lymph node, then expand in tumor.

The lymph nodes were axillary draining lymph nodes from breast cancer patients. This clonotype was counted at least ten times. Antigen unknown. CDR3 length equals 13 residues. Germline V gene sequence: CDR1 DFQATT, CDR2 SNEGSKA (reference sequence). The V end lost 1 base, the J end lost 10 bases, and 14 bases lay between the germline ends. TCRdb called the multiplex PCR reads again in MiXCR, with one record for every CDR3 protein. The sample carries some 120,000 distinct CDR3 sequences, just under 20% recorded once. Sequenced sample: axillary lymph node tissue. The V call is TRBV20-1, the J call TRBJ2-1; D may correspond to TRBD1 or TRBD2 (5 bases each). The origin of this receptor is a female donor with breast cancer. Some clones in this sample may be carry-over from other donors' samples. The CDR3 loop reads CSARAGSGTEQFF. The CDR3, as DNA: TGCAGTGCTAGAGCGGGTTCGGGGACCGAGCAGTTCTTC.